This passage covers 26 T cell receptor beta chains from one sample sequenced in a study of cytomegalovirus exposure and HLA in healthy donors listed by TCRdb under 2017. Library generation was performed with the immunoSEQ multiplex PCR assay. The table comes from immuneACCESS by way of TCRdb, which keeps in-frame sequences with V and J called. Part of the clones is missing from these tables; in studies checked, under half for an unresolved V gene and the rest for unknown reasons. The sample table contains over 85,000 clones; only one count was recorded for 88% of them. The ten most abundant clones make up 1.4% of the sample. Sequencing was performed on PBMCs. All receptors come from a woman in her twenties or thirties in good health and CMV-seropositive.

The chain has TRBV7-9 and TRBJ2-2; D remains ambiguous. The CDR3 spans 15 residues. Trimming pared 3 bases from V and 0 bases from J, leaving 8 bases between. Germline CDR1 SEHNR, CDR2 FQNEAQ (reference sequence). CDR3 in DNA: TGTGCCAGCAGCTTCTGGCCAGCGAACACCGGGGAGCTGTTTTTT. Translation gives CASSFWPANTGELFF.

The CDR3 here is CASSHDADTQETQYF. DNA for the CDR3: TGTGCCAGCAGCCACGACGCGGATACACAAGAGACCCAGTACTTC. V and J are TRBV11-1 and TRBJ2-5; D remains unclear. This CDR3 has 15 amino acids. V lost 5 bases and J lost 2, with 15 bases in between. The germline V gene encodes CDR1 SGHAT and CDR2 FQDESV (reference sequence). The whole variable domain, remainder taken from reference TRBV11-1 and TRBJ2-5, is EAEVAQSPRYKITEKSQAVAFWCDPISGHATLYWYRQILGQGPELLVQFQDESVVDDSQLPKDRFSAERLKGVDSTLKIQPAELGDSAMYLCASSHDADTQETQYFGPGTRLLVL.

The genes are TRBV5-1 and TRBJ1-2, with a weak D call TRBD1 (5 bases). V lost 0 bases and J lost 8, with 17 bases in between. The length of the CDR3 is 15 residues. Germline CDR1 reads SGHRS; CDR2 reads YFSETQ. CDR3 nucleotide sequence: TGCGCCAGCAGCTTGGAGGAGGGGTCGATTTCAGGCTACACCTTC. Translating gives CASSLEEGSISGYTF. The full variable domain, in which reference TRBV5-1 and TRBJ1-2 provide the parts outside the CDR3, is KAGVTQTPRYLIKTRGQQVTLSCSPISGHRSVSWYQQTPGQGLQFLFEYFSETQRNKGNFPGRFSGRQFSNSRSEMNVSTLELGDSALYLCASSLEEGSISGYTFGSGTRLTVV.

The chain links TRBV12-2 to TRBJ2-7; the table's D call, TRBD1, has no DNA check behind it. TRBV12-2 corresponds to a pseudogene. The CDR3 spans 14 residues. The CDR3 DNA reads TGTGCAAGTCGCTCCCCAGGATGGGCCTACGAGCAGTACTTC. Translated: CASRSPGWAYEQYF.

As DNA, the CDR3 is TGCAGCATGCTAGCGGGAAGTAGCGAGACCCAGTACTTC. It translates to CSMLAGSSETQYF. The chain uses TRBV29-1 and TRBJ2-5, with 9 bases that match TRBD2. Looked up from germline, CDR1 is SQVTM and CDR2 is ANQGSEA. With 8 bases clipped from V and 5 bases from J, the junction kept 9 bases outside the gene matches. This CDR3 region has 13 residues.

With respect to this clone: The same CDR3 arises from other DNA sequences in this sample as well. V usage is TRBV5-1 and J usage is TRBJ1-2; no definite D call. Trimming removed 0 bases at V and 1 base at J, with 7 bases between. Germline CDR1 is SGHRS and CDR2 is YFSETQ. This CDR3 region has 14 residues. The CDR3 reads CASSLGQVNYGYTF. The CDR3 region has the DNA TGCGCCAGCAGCTTGGGGCAGGTTAACTATGGCTACACCTTC. The full variable domain, rest sourced from reference TRBV5-1 and TRBJ1-2, is KAGVTQTPRYLIKTRGQQVTLSCSPISGHRSVSWYQQTPGQGLQFLFEYFSETQRNKGNFPGRFSGRQFSNSRSEMNVSTLELGDSALYLCASSLGQVNYGYTFGSGTRLTVV.

The chain uses TRBV5-1 and TRBJ2-1; 7 positions agree with TRBD1. V gave up 3 bases and J gave up 2 bases; unmatched junction bases: 5. Germline V gene data show CDR1 as SGHRS and CDR2 as YFSETQ. CDR3 length equals 15 residues. In DNA, the CDR3 is TGCGCCAGCAGCTCGGGTGACAGGGCCTACAATGAGCAGTTCTTC. Encoded protein: CASSSGDRAYNEQFF.

The chain uses TRBV5-1 and TRBJ1-5; D is unresolved. V was pared by 0 bases and J by 4 bases, with 8 bases between. The CDR3 runs to 14 residues. The germline gives CDR1 SGHRS, CDR2 YFSETQ. The CDR3, as DNA: TGCGCCAGCAGCTTGGAGGGAGCAAATCAGCCCCAGCATTTT. Translation: CASSLEGANQPQHF.

The chain has TRBV5-4 and TRBJ2-2, with D perhaps matching TRBD1 (6 bases). CDR1 and CDR2 (germline): SGHNT, YYREEE (reference sequence). Trimming took off 4 bases at V and 2 bases at J, with 12 bases between the two ends. This CDR3 comprises 15 residues. The CDR3 spells CASSIDRTNTGELFF. CDR3 DNA: TGTGCCAGCAGCATAGACAGGACAAACACCGGGGAGCTGTTTTTT.

J is TRBJ1-4 and V is TRBV28; 8 nucleotides match TRBD1. The germline gives CDR1 MDHEN, CDR2 SYDVKM. V trimming: 3 bases; J trimming: 0 bases; junction bases outside the gene matches: 9. The CDR3 is made up of 18 amino acids. CDR3 sequence reads: CASSFWDRFEATNEKLFF. CDR3 bases: TGTGCCAGCAGTTTCTGGGACAGGTTTGAAGCAACTAATGAAAAACTGTTTTTT.

The rearrangement uses TRBV5-1 and TRBJ2-1; D is undetermined. CDR3 length: 15 amino acids. V lost 4 bases and J lost 0, with 11 bases in between. Per the germline V gene, CDR1 is SGHRS and CDR2 is YFSETQ. The CDR3 loop is CASSVDADSYNEQFF. The DNA for the CDR3 is TGCGCCAGCAGCGTCGACGCGGACTCCTACAATGAGCAGTTCTTC.

The chain links TRBV7-9 to TRBJ1-4, with TRBD1 matching 8 bases. The V segment lost 7 bases and the J segment 6 bases; nucleotides outside the gene matches: 10. The CDR3 length is 15 residues. CDR1 and CDR2 (germline): SEHNR, FQNEAQ (reference sequence). CDR3 nucleotide sequence: TGTGCCAGCAACTCCCCCAGGGGGCCGGATGAAAAACTGTTTTTT. It is translated as CASNSPRGPDEKLFF.

The chain recombines TRBV15 with TRBJ2-2; no clear D. This CDR3 region has 14 residues. Germline CDR1 reads LNHNV; CDR2 reads YYDKDF (reference sequence). Trimming left V 0 bases short and J 4 bases short, with 6 bases between. The CDR3 DNA sequence: TGTGCCACCAGCAGAGATTTCCTCACCGGGGAGCTGTTTTTT. Encoded protein: CATSRDFLTGELFF. The full variable domain, in which reference TRBV15 and TRBJ2-2 provide the parts outside the CDR3, is DAMVIQNPRYQVTQFGKPVTLSCSQTLNHNVMYWYQQKSSQAPKLLFHYYDKDFNNEADTPDNFQSRRPNTSFCFLDIRSPGLGDTAMYLCATSRDFLTGELFFGEGSRLTVL.

The chain is built from TRBV27 and TRBJ2-5, with D maybe TRBD2 (6 bases). The CDR3 is made up of 15 amino acids. The germline gives CDR1 MNHEY, CDR2 SMNVEV (reference sequence). Trimming removed 7 bases at V and 0 bases at J, with 15 bases between. CDR3 sequence (DNA): TGTGCCAGCAAGGCGGTCGGGGGTTACCAAGAGACCCAGTACTTC. It encodes CASKAVGGYQETQYF.

The chain has TRBV27 and TRBJ1-1; unclear D gene. This CDR3 region has 15 residues. Germline CDR1 and CDR2: MNHEY and SMNVEV (reference sequence). The V and J ends lost 1 base and 10 bases respectively, with 19 bases between them. CDR3 in DNA: TGTGCCAGCAGTTTATTGTCGCGGAGACCCCAAGTAGCTTTCTTT. It specifies CASSLLSRRPQVAFF.

CDR3 sequence reads: CASSRGAGSYGYTF. CDR3 in DNA: TGTGCCAGCAGCCGGGGAGCCGGGTCCTATGGCTACACCTTC. This chain connects TRBV6-5 to TRBJ1-2; D unclear. The CDR3 sequence is 14 residues long. Germline V lookup: CDR1 MNHEY, CDR2 SVGAGI. V lost 6 bases and J lost 4, with 15 bases in between.

The chain has TRBV28 and TRBJ1-4, with TRBD1 identical over 7 bases. The germline V gene has CDR1 MDHEN and CDR2 SYDVKM. With 0 bases clipped from V and 5 bases from J, the junction kept 3 bases outside the gene matches. This CDR3 spans 15 amino acids. CDR3 sequence: CASSLWTGFNEKLFF. The CDR3, as DNA: TGTGCCAGCAGTTTATGGACAGGGTTCAATGAAAAACTGTTTTTT.

This chain connects TRBV11-3 to TRBJ2-2; D uncertain. V lost 5 bases and J 5 bases, leaving 9 bases between the germline ends. The germline CDR1 and CDR2 sequences are SGHNT and YENEEA. The CDR3 consists of 13 residues. The CDR3 DNA sequence: TGTGCCAGCAGCCCTCCGGGTACCGGGGAGCTGTTTTTT. Translating gives CASSPPGTGELFF.

The chain employs TRBV7-9 and TRBJ2-3, with D uncertain. This CDR3 contains 14 residues. Trimming removed 1 base at V and 6 bases at J, with 11 bases between. Germline V lookup: CDR1 SEHNR, CDR2 FQNEAQ (reference sequence). CDR3 bases: TGTGCCAGCAGCTTAGAGTACTCTACGGATACGCAGTATTTT. Amino acids: CASSLEYSTDTQYF.

The CDR3 region is CASRTTGFNTEAFF. CDR3 nucleotides: TGTGCCAGTAGAACTACAGGTTTTAACACTGAAGCTTTCTTT. The V and J genes are TRBV19 and TRBJ1-1, with D tentatively TRBD1 (5 bases). Germline CDR1 and CDR2: LNHDA and SQIVND (reference sequence). The CDR3 contains 14 residues. Trimming removed 6 bases from V and 2 bases from J, with 13 bases in between. The variable domain in full, with the rest retrieved from reference TRBV19 and TRBJ1-1, is DGGITQSPKYLFRKEGQNVTLSCEQNLNHDAMYWYRQDPGQGLRLIYYSQIVNDFQKGDIAEGYSVSREKKESFPLTVTSAQKNPTAFYLCASRTTGFNTEAFFGQGTRLTVV.

This rearrangement joins TRBV4-2 to TRBJ1-1; TRBD1 matches 7 bases. J lost 3 bases, V lost 4 bases, and 5 bases had no gene match. The V gene's germline CDR1 is LGHNA and CDR2 YNFKEQ. The CDR3 length is 14 residues. CDR3: CASSRTGEDTEAFF. In nucleotides, the CDR3 is TGTGCCAGCAGCCGGACAGGCGAGGACACTGAAGCTTTCTTT.

This chain joins TRBV2 and TRBJ1-1; TRBD1 might be the D (6 bases). The CDR3 extends over 14 amino acids. Deletions cut 4 bases from V and 3 bases from J, with 12 bases between. Per the germline V gene, CDR1 is SNHLY and CDR2 is FYNNEI. CDR3 in amino acids: CASSVMSGDTEAFF. Written as DNA, the CDR3 is TGTGCCAGCAGTGTTATGTCAGGGGACACTGAAGCTTTCTTT.

The chain combines TRBV5-6 with TRBJ2-1, with 14 bases lining up with TRBD2. CDR1 and CDR2 from the germline V gene are SGHDT and YYEEEE. V lost 1 base and J lost 9; bases outside the gene matches: 3. This CDR3 region has 15 residues. This CDR3 reads CASSLRLAGGGEQFF. The CDR3, as DNA: TGTGCCAGCAGCTTGAGACTAGCGGGAGGGGGTGAGCAGTTCTTC.

V and J are TRBV2 and TRBJ1-2; D is unresolved. Germline-derived CDR1 and CDR2 are SNHLY and FYNNEI. V lost 7 bases and J lost 4, with 13 bases in between. This CDR3 is 13 amino acids long. CDR3 sequence reads: CASNLDIFYGYTF. DNA for the CDR3: TGTGCCAGCAATTTAGACATTTTCTATGGCTACACCTTC.

The chain carries TRBV5-6 and TRBJ2-5, with 9 bases lining up with TRBD2. Trimming took 4 bases from V and 1 from J; bases not matched to a gene: 8. The CDR3 is made up of 16 amino acids. Germline V gene lookup returns CDR1 SGHDT and CDR2 YYEEEE. This chain's CDR3 is CASSIGLAGRQETQYF. DNA for the CDR3: TGTGCCAGCAGCATCGGGCTAGCGGGGCGCCAAGAGACCCAGTACTTC.

The J gene is TRBJ1-3, the V gene TRBV7-3; TRBD1 might be the D (5 bases). V lost 0 bases and J lost 8, with 8 bases in between. There are 13 residues in the CDR3. Germline-derived CDR1 and CDR2 are SGHTA and FQGTGA. This CDR3 is CASSLTPGDTIYF. The CDR3 DNA follows: TGTGCCAGCAGCTTAACCCCGGGGGACACCATATATTTT.